These 22 T cell receptor beta chains share one sample of origin, sequenced in a study of T cell responses to AZD1222 COVID-19 vaccine. This table comes from immunoSEQ multiplex PCR, and its TCRdb copy is limited to in-frame clones, with some not included. The sample lists 70,000 to 90,000 clones; 75% to 90% were seen once. Sequencing was performed on peripheral blood, taken 28 days after the second AZD1222 dose. Receptors originate from an adult who received the AZD1222 COVID-19 vaccine.

The rearrangement links TRBV18 to TRBJ2-2; no reliable D call. The CDR3 spans 15 residues. Germline V gene lookup returns CDR1 KGHSH and CDR2 LQKENI. Trimming removed 0 bases from V and 6 bases from J, with 11 bases in between. CDR3 coding DNA: TGTGCCAGCTCACCACCCCAGATCGGGTCCGGGGAGCTGTTTTTT. This gives the protein CASSPPQIGSGELFF.

V usage is TRBV25-1 and J usage is TRBJ1-2; a possible D gene is TRBD1 (5 bases). Trimming removed 4 bases at V and 6 bases at J, with 9 bases between. The length of the CDR3 is 12 residues. In germline, CDR1 is MGHDK, CDR2 SYGVNS. The CDR3 DNA follows: TGTGCCAGCAGTGTGGGGCCCAATGGCTACACCTTC. Protein sequence: CASSVGPNGYTF.

The V and J genes are TRBV5-6 and TRBJ1-5; 8 bases match TRBD1. CDR3 length equals 15 residues. V dropped 4 bases and J dropped 4; count of bases not matched to a gene: 7. CDR1 SGHDT and CDR2 YYEEEE come from the germline V gene. CDR3 DNA: TGTGCCAGCAGCAGGACAGGGCGAGGTAATCAGCCCCAGCATTTT. Amino acids: CASSRTGRGNQPQHF.

The J gene is TRBJ2-7, the V gene TRBV7-9; TRBD1 agrees at 8 bases. The CDR3 contains 14 residues. Germline values: CDR1 SEHNR, CDR2 FQNEAQ (reference sequence). Losses at the gene ends were 4 bases for V and 3 bases for J; bases not matched to a gene: 5. CDR3 amino acids: CASSSTTGVYEQYF. The CDR3 DNA is TGTGCCAGCAGCTCCACGACAGGGGTCTACGAGCAGTACTTC. The whole variable domain, filled in from reference TRBV7-9 and TRBJ2-7, reads DTGVSQNPRHKITKRGQNVTFRCDPISEHNRLYWYRQTLGQGPEFLTYFQNEAQLEKSRLLSDRFSAERPKGSFSTLEIQRTEQGDSAMYLCASSSTTGVYEQYFGPGTRLTVT.

The chain employs TRBV6-5 and TRBJ2-5, with 9 nucleotides matching TRBD2. The CDR3 spans 14 residues. Germline assignment: CDR1 MNHEY and CDR2 SVGAGI. Losses at the gene ends were 7 bases for V and 7 bases for J; bases not matched to a gene: 10. The CDR3 DNA sequence: TGTGCCAGCACCGGGACTAGCCCTGGAGGGACCCAGTACTTC. Protein: CASTGTSPGGTQYF.

The gene calls are TRBV28 and TRBJ1-6, with D perhaps TRBD1 (5 bases). This CDR3 is 16 amino acids long. With 5 bases removed from V and 6 bases from J, the gap between germline ends came to 17 bases. CDR1 and CDR2 from the germline V gene are MDHEN and SYDVKM. CDR3 in amino acids: CASSRTAGTSNSPLHF. DNA for the CDR3: TGTGCCAGCAGTCGAACCGCGGGGACCTCTAATTCACCCCTCCACTTT.

The CDR3 region is CASISVGERNIQYF. The CDR3 region has the DNA TGTGCCAGTATCTCGGTAGGGGAAAGAAACATTCAGTACTTC. V usage is TRBV19 and J usage is TRBJ2-4, with D possibly matching TRBD1 (5 bases). Germline V CDR1 and CDR2: LNHDA, SQIVND (reference sequence). This CDR3 spans 14 amino acids. V was trimmed by 7 bases and J by 6 bases, leaving 16 bases between them.

The chain recombines TRBV28 with TRBJ1-3; D perhaps matches TRBD1 (5 bases). Germline-derived CDR1 and CDR2 are MDHEN and SYDVKM. V lost 8 bases and J 4 bases, leaving 15 bases between the germline ends. This CDR3 is built from 14 residues. The CDR3: CASQTGGDGNTIYF. DNA for the CDR3: TGTGCCAGCCAGACCGGGGGGGACGGAAACACCATATATTTT.

V gene TRBV24-1 combines with J gene TRBJ2-3; the D gene is possibly TRBD2 (6 bases). Germline values: CDR1 KGHDR, CDR2 SFDVKD. The CDR3 totals 15 residues. V dropped 2 bases and J dropped 1 base, with 9 bases sitting between them. The CDR3, as DNA: TGTGCCACCAGTGATTACGCTAGCGGCACAGATACGCAGTATTTT. Translated: CATSDYASGTDTQYF.

The rearrangement links TRBV5-4 to TRBJ2-3, with a tentative D call TRBD1 (5 bases). Trimming pared 3 bases from V and 2 bases from J, leaving 7 bases between. The length of the CDR3 is 13 residues. Germline lookup yields CDR1 SGHNT and CDR2 YYREEE (reference sequence). CDR3 sequence (DNA): TGTGCCAGCAGCTCAGGGCTCACAGATACGCAGTATTTT. Translating gives CASSSGLTDTQYF.

The chain uses TRBV28 and TRBJ1-2; 7 bases fit TRBD1. The CDR3 has 13 amino acids. CDR1 is MDHEN, CDR2 SYDVKM, per germline. J gave up 9 bases and V 6 bases, and 10 bases lay outside the gene matches. CDR3 in amino acids: CASRLPGQKSYTF. The CDR3 nucleotides are TGTGCCAGCAGATTACCGGGACAGAAGAGCTACACCTTC.

This sequence joins TRBV5-5 and TRBJ2-3, with 8 bases identical to TRBD2. The J segment lost 2 bases and the V segment lost 4 bases, leaving 3 bases of the junction unmatched. There are 14 residues in the CDR3. Germline V gives CDR1 SGHKS, CDR2 YYEKEE (reference sequence). This CDR3 is CASSLGGVTDTQYF. The CDR3 bases are TGTGCCAGCAGCCTCGGGGGGGTCACAGATACGCAGTATTTT. Variable domain in full (rest from reference TRBV5-5 and TRBJ2-3): DAGVTQSPTHLIKTRGQQVTLRCSPISGHKSVSWYQQVLGQGPQFIFQYYEKEERGRGNFPDRFSARQFPNYSSELNVNALLLGDSALYLCASSLGGVTDTQYFGPGTRLTVL.

The chain joins TRBV5-6 to TRBJ2-5; D unclear. Germline lookup yields CDR1 SGHDT and CDR2 YYEEEE. CDR3 length: 15 amino acids. Trimming left V 0 bases short and J 5 bases short, with 14 bases between. The chain's CDR3 is CASSLAGGDRETQYF. The CDR3 nucleotides are TGTGCCAGCAGCTTGGCGGGTGGCGATCGGGAGACCCAGTACTTC.

This clone was detected once. V usage is TRBV10-2 and J usage is TRBJ2-3; 11 bases align to TRBD2. Unmatched junction bases numbered 4, after V lost 6 bases and J lost 2 bases. Germline-derived CDR1 and CDR2 are WSHSY and SAAADI. This CDR3 is 15 amino acids long. Written as DNA, the CDR3 is TGCGCCAGCAGGACTAGCGGGGAGCACACAGATACGCAGTATTTT. This codes for CASRTSGEHTDTQYF.

The chain joins TRBV2 to TRBJ1-4; 8 bases are shared with TRBD1. Germline loops: CDR1 SNHLY, CDR2 FYNNEI. This CDR3 contains 15 residues. J was trimmed by 1 base and V by 4 bases; bases with no gene match: 2. The CDR3 nucleotides are TGTGCCAGCAGTGGAGGGACAGGAACTAATGAAAAACTGTTTTTT. This translates into CASSGGTGTNEKLFF. Using reference TRBV2 and TRBJ1-4 for the parts outside the CDR3, the full variable domain is EPEVTQTPSHQVTQMGQEVILRCVPISNHLYFYWYRQILGQKVEFLVSFYNNEISEKSEIFDDQFSVERPDGSNFTLKIRSTKLEDSAMYFCASSGGTGTNEKLFFGSGTQLSVL.

The chain recombines TRBV12-3 or TRBV12-4 with TRBJ1-1, with no clear D. V gave up 6 bases and J gave up 5 bases, with 10 bases separating them. The CDR3 spans 12 residues. As DNA, the CDR3 is TGTGCCAGCAGCTCCTGGATTACTGAAGCTTTCTTT. Translating it yields CASSSWITEAFF.

The V gene is TRBV20-1, the J gene TRBJ1-5; D is unclear. This CDR3 has 16 amino acids. Trimming left V 3 bases short and J 2 bases short, with 17 bases between. CDR1 and CDR2 from the germline V gene are DFQATT and SNEGSKA (reference sequence). Here the CDR3 DNA reads TGCAGTGCTAGTTATAGGGAAGGAGTACGCAATCAGCCCCAGCATTTT. This encodes CSASYREGVRNQPQHF.

This chain connects TRBV6-1 to TRBJ2-7, with 13 bases matching TRBD2. The length of the CDR3 is 15 residues. The ends lost 1 base at V and 7 bases at J; junction bases unmatched: 4. Germline V CDR1 and CDR2: MNHNS, SASEGT. CDR3 in DNA: TGTGCCAGCAGTGAAGGGACTAGCGGGAGAGGTGAGCAGTACTTC. Translated: CASSEGTSGRGEQYF.

The chain links TRBV12-3 or TRBV12-4 to TRBJ1-1; D remains ambiguous. The germline V and J ends were trimmed by 3 bases and 1 base, with 6 bases remaining between them. The CDR3 covers 13 residues. The CDR3, as DNA: TGTGCCAGCAGTTTTTCGCAGAACACTGAAGCTTTCTTT. Translating it yields CASSFSQNTEAFF.

This clone came up once. The chain links TRBV7-9 to TRBJ2-7, with 10 bases identical to TRBD1. The CDR3 has 12 amino acids. Unmatched junction bases numbered 6, after V lost 5 bases and J lost 11 bases. Germline V lookup: CDR1 SEHNR, CDR2 FQNEAQ (reference sequence). The DNA for the CDR3 is TGTGCCAGCAGCACGGGACAGGGGATAGAGTACGTC. As protein: CASSTGQGIEYV.

The V and J genes are TRBV25-1 and TRBJ1-2, with unresolved D. The CDR3 sequence is 16 residues long. Per the germline V gene, CDR1 is MGHDK and CDR2 is SYGVNS. Trimming left V 1 base short and J 7 bases short, with 19 bases between. CDR3 sequence: CASSEWAAQRVGGYTF. The CDR3, as DNA: TGTGCCAGCAGTGAATGGGCAGCACAACGTGTCGGTGGCTACACCTTC.

V usage is TRBV24-1 and J usage is TRBJ2-1; 8 nucleotides align to TRBD2. CDR3 length equals 16 residues. Trimming took 4 bases from V and 6 from J; bases not matched to a gene: 10. The germline V gene encodes CDR1 KGHDR and CDR2 SFDVKD. The CDR3 spells CATSESGGPTTNEQFF. CDR3 DNA sequence: TGTGCCACCAGTGAAAGCGGGGGCCCGACGACCAATGAGCAGTTCTTC.